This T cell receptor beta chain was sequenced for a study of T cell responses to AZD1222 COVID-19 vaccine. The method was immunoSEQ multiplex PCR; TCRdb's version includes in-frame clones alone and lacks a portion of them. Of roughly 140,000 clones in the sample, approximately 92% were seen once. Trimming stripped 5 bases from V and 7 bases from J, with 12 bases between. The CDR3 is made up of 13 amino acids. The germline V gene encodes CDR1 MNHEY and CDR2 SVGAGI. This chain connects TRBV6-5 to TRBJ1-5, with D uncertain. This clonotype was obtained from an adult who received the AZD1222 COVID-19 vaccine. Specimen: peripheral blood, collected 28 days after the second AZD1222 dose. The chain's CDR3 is CASSPLAGQPQHF. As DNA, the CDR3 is TGTGCCAGCAGTCCCCTAGCCGGGCAGCCCCAGCATTTT.